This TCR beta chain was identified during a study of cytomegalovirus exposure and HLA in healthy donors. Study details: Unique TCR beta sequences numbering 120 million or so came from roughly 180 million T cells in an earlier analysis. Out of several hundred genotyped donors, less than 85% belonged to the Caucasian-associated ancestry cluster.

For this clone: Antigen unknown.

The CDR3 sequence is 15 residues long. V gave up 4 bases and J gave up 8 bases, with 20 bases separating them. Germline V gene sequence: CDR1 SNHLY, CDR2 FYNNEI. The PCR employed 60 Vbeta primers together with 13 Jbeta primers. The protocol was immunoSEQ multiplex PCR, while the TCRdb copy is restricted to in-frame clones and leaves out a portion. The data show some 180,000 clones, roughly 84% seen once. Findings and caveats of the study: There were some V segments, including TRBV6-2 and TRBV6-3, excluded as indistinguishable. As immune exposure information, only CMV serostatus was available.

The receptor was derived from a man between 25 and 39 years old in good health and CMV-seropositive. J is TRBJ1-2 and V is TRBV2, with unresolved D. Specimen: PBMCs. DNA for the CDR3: TGTGCCAGCAGTGGGTTAAGAGGATGGTCTAACGGCTACACCTTC. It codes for CASSGLRGWSNGYTF.